The T cell receptor (beta chain) described here comes from a study of T cells in tuberculosis. At the level of the study: IGRA-negative adolescents, IGRA-positive adolescents with latent tuberculosis and adults with active tuberculosis formed this South African cohort.

Measured with immunoSEQ multiplex PCR; TCRdb has only the in-frame clones, and not every one. The profile covers tens of thousands of clones, with roughly 92% appearing a single time and 6.5% to 9% taken by the ten largest. Notes on this clone: What it binds is unknown.

V lost 2 bases to trimming and J lost 7 bases; unmatched junction nucleotides: 7. Germline V lookup: CDR1 MNHEY, CDR2 SVGAGI. The length of the CDR3 is 15 residues. Study-level points and caveats: Smaller distances to GMM-specific TCRs suggested their expansion in active tuberculosis. Smaller alpha distances in active tuberculosis partly reflected shorter CDR3-alpha lengths. Samples were chosen by availability of cryopreserved specimens.

This chain uses TRBV6-5 with TRBJ1-1; 10 bases are a match to TRBD1. The origin of this receptor is a donor aged 10-35 years with latent tuberculosis or without tuberculosis infection. Input material: PBMCs. The CDR3 spells CASSYQTGGWSEAFF. In nucleotides, the CDR3 is TGTGCCAGCAGTTACCAGACAGGGGGCTGGAGTGAAGCTTTCTTT.